This is a list of T cell receptor beta chains from one sample in a study of T cells in Graves' hyperthyroidism and ophthalmopathy. In TCRdb, the multiplex PCR reads were re-called with MiXCR into one record per CDR3 protein. Among around 500,000 distinct CDR3 sequences listed, around 16% were seen once. The sequenced material came from blood. The origin of the receptors is a woman aged 25 to 45 with Graves' ophthalmopathy. Each CDR3 is given with its conserved first and last residue. A D gene is named only where the DNA matches it firmly. Rows give clone size only sometimes, using once, few, many, or a class for an expanded clone.

V gene,D gene,clone size,J gene,CDR3 protein,CDR3 DNA
TRBV7-2,TRBD2,many,TRBJ2-5,CASSFSGRALSETQYF,TGTGCCAGCAGCTTCAGCGGGAGGGCCCTCTCGGAGACCCAGTACTTC
TRBV7-2,.,many,TRBJ2-5,CASSLARHQETQYF,TGTGCCAGCAGCTTAGCTAGGCACCAAGAGACCCAGTACTTC
TRBV4-3,TRBD1,few,TRBJ2-5,CASSQNRGRRETQYF,TGCGCCAGCAGCCAAAACAGGGGGCGCCGAGAGACCCAGTACTTC
TRBV7-2,.,many,TRBJ2-3,CASSLADVAATDTQYF,TGTGCCAGCAGCTTAGCTGACGTTGCTGCGACAGATACGCAGTATTTT
TRBV14,.,many,TRBJ2-1,CASGGKNYNEQFF,TGTGCCAGCGGCGGAAAGAACTACAATGAGCAGTTCTTC
TRBV7-9,TRBD2,.,TRBJ2-1,CASSTGLVGLNEQFF,TGTGCCAGCAGCACGGGACTAGTGGGGCTCAATGAGCAGTTCTTC
TRBV7-2,TRBD2,few,TRBJ2-1,CASSLDSGWNEQFF,TGTGCCAGCAGCTTAGATAGCGGGTGGAATGAGCAGTTCTTC
TRBV20-1,.,.,TRBJ2-2,CSARPGYTGELFF,TGCAGTGCTAGACCAGGTTATACCGGGGAGCTGTTTTTT
TRBV5-1,TRBD2,few,TRBJ2-5,CASSGGLAGVETQYF,TGTGCCAGCAGCGGGGGACTAGCGGGAGTAGAGACCCAGTACTTC
TRBV28,.,many,TRBJ1-5,CASSLGGTYSNQPQHF,TGTGCCAGCAGTTTAGGAGGGACGTATAGCAATCAGCCCCAGCATTTT
TRBV27,TRBD1,few,TRBJ1-1,CASSSYDRATEAFF,TGTGCCAGCAGTTCGTACGACAGGGCTACTGAAGCTTTCTTT
TRBV4-2,TRBD1,.,TRBJ1-5,CASSHKQGVDQPQHF,TGTGCCAGCAGCCATAAACAGGGGGTAGATCAGCCCCAGCATTTT
TRBV24-1,TRBD2,few,TRBJ2-7,CATMRVASGIVYEQYF,TGTGCCACCATGAGAGTGGCTAGCGGGATAGTCTACGAGCAGTACTTC
TRBV7-2,.,many,TRBJ2-3,CASSSLIRGDTQYF,TGTGCCAGCAGCTCCCTCATCAGGGGTGATACGCAGTATTTT
TRBV7-2,TRBD1,.,TRBJ2-7,CASRSGTGIYEQYF,TGTGCCAGCAGATCCGGGACAGGGATCTACGAGCAGTACTTC
TRBV7-2,.,.,TRBJ1-2,CASSLVMGEGYGYTF,TGTGCCAGCAGCTTAGTAATGGGGGAAGGCTATGGCTACACCTTC
TRBV5-1,.,many,TRBJ2-1,CASSLGQIYNEQFF,TGCGCCAGCAGCTTGGGACAGATATACAATGAGCAGTTCTTC
TRBV20-1,TRBD1,few,TRBJ1-4,CSASRTGSNEKLFF,TGCAGTGCTAGCCGGACAGGCAGTAATGAAAAACTGTTTTTT
TRBV28,.,once,TRBJ1-6,CASSLTTYNSPLHF,TGTGCCAGCAGTTTGACGACATACAATTCACCCCTCCACTTT
TRBV2,.,.,TRBJ2-7,CASSLSLQRQYF,TGTGCCAGCAGTCTTAGCCTACAAAGACAGTACTTC
TRBV6-1,TRBD2,many,TRBJ2-1,CASSYSGSGLNEQFF,TGTGCCAGCAGTTACAGCGGGAGTGGGCTGAATGAGCAGTTCTTC
TRBV6-2/TRBV6-3,TRBD2,many,TRBJ2-3,CASRKLLAGSTDTQYF,TGTGCCAGCAGAAAACTACTAGCGGGGAGCACAGATACGCAGTATTTT
TRBV20-1,.,many,TRBJ2-1,CSARGASSYNEQFF,TGCAGTGCTAGGGGGGCAAGCTCCTACAATGAGCAGTTCTTC
TRBV27,.,.,TRBJ2-7,CASRHIDGGPDYEQYF,TGTGCCAGCAGACACATAGACGGTGGGCCCGACTACGAGCAGTACTTC
TRBV6-6,TRBD2,.,TRBJ2-7,CASSYSPLAGVGEQYF,TGTGCCAGCAGTTACTCCCCACTAGCGGGAGTCGGCGAGCAGTACTTC
TRBV28,.,many,TRBJ2-3,CASSLELGGETDTQYF,TGTGCCAGCAGTTTAGAGTTAGGGGGAGAAACAGATACGCAGTATTTT
TRBV15,.,.,TRBJ2-5,CATSREGRIEETQYF,TGTGCCACCAGCAGAGAGGGACGAATTGAAGAGACCCAGTACTTC
TRBV7-2,.,many,TRBJ2-5,CASGMFSETQYF,TGTGCCAGCGGCATGTTTTCAGAGACCCAGTACTTC
TRBV20-1,.,many,TRBJ2-7,CSASATFGSGRYEQYF,TGCAGTGCGTCGGCAACATTCGGGAGCGGCCGCTACGAGCAGTACTTC
TRBV10-2,.,few,TRBJ1-6,CASSEASPNSPLHF,TGCGCCAGCAGTGAGGCCAGTCCGAATTCACCCCTCCACTTT
TRBV6-2/TRBV6-3,TRBD2,.,TRBJ2-3,CASCVAGDYTDTQYF,TGTGCCAGCTGCGTAGCGGGAGACTACACAGATACGCAGTATTTT
TRBV2,TRBD2,.,TRBJ2-1,CASPGQAGLAGPEQFF,TGTGCCAGTCCGGGACAGGCGGGACTAGCGGGCCCCGAGCAGTTCTTC
TRBV19,.,many,TRBJ1-2,CASSEYTPGRNYGYTF,TGTGCCAGTAGTGAATATACCCCGGGACGGAACTATGGCTACACCTTC
TRBV7-2,.,few,TRBJ2-7,CASSLLGGTPYEQYF,TGTGCCAGCAGCTTACTTGGCGGGACCCCCTACGAGCAGTACTTC
TRBV28,.,.,TRBJ2-1,CASSLGFGRFF,TGTGCCAGCAGTTTAGGTTTTGGGAGGTTCTTC
TRBV20-1,.,many,TRBJ2-7,CSASTAALAAKVDEQYF,TGCAGTGCTAGTACCGCCGCCTTAGCGGCGAAAGTGGACGAGCAGTACTTC
TRBV11-2,TRBD1,many,TRBJ2-1,CASSHGAGGHEQFF,TGTGCCAGCAGCCACGGGGCAGGGGGCCATGAGCAGTTCTTC
TRBV4-3,TRBD2,once,TRBJ2-2,CASSQGTHSGTGELFF,TGCGCCAGCAGCCAAGGGACCCATAGCGGGACCGGGGAGCTGTTTTTT
TRBV11-2,.,.,TRBJ1-6,CASTQIQGNNSPLHF,TGTGCCAGCACCCAAATACAGGGAAATAATTCACCCCTCCACTTT
TRBV5-1,.,.,TRBJ2-5,CASSPRAAGVETQYF,TGTGCCAGCAGCCCGCGGGCCGCGGGTGTGGAGACCCAGTACTTC
TRBV6-5,TRBD1,few,TRBJ2-2,CASSYPVTGTANTGELFF,TGTGCCAGCAGTTACCCAGTAACCGGGACAGCGAACACCGGGGAGCTGTTTTTT